This TCR beta chain was identified in a study of T cell responses to AZD1222 COVID-19 vaccine. Findings and caveats of the study: Sampling that yielded the repertoires occurred only after the peak T cell response. Baseline seropositivity occurred in only 5 or 6 AZD1222 recipients. A reported finding is that nearly half of spike-specific TCRs target unmutated variant regions.

This CDR3 has 13 amino acids. Germline V gives CDR1 MGHRA, CDR2 YSYEKL. Trimming left V 1 base short and J 7 bases short, with 9 bases between. A remark on this clone: Its specificity is not known.

Profiling relied on immunoSEQ multiplex PCR, and the TCRdb table lists in-frame clones only, not all of them. In the table there are roughly 110,000 clones, around 87% of which are singletons. The chain has TRBV4-1 and TRBJ2-3; perhaps D is TRBD1 or TRBD2 (5 bases each). The clonotype comes from an adult in good health. Specimen: peripheral blood, collected on day 0 of AZD1222 vaccination. CDR3 in amino acids: CASSQGGFNTQYF. CDR3 coding DNA: TGCGCCAGCAGCCAAGGGGGGTTCAATACGCAGTATTTT.